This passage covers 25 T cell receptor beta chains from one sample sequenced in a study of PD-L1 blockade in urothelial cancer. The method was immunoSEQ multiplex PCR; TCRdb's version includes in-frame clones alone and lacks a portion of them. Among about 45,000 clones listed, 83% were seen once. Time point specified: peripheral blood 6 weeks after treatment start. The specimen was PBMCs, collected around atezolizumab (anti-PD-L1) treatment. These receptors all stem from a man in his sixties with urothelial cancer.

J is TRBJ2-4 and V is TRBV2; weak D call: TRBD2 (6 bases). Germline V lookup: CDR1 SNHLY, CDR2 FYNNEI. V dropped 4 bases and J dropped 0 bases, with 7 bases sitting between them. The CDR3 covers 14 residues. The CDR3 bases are TGTGCCAGCAGTGGGGGACTAGCCAAAAACATTCAGTACTTC. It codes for CASSGGLAKNIQYF.

The CDR3 here is CASSRTGQDYGYTF. In DNA form, the CDR3 reads TGCGCCAGCAGCCGCACGGGACAGGACTATGGCTACACCTTC. The chain has TRBV4-1 and TRBJ1-2; TRBD1 matches at 8 bases. CDR1 and CDR2 (germline): MGHRA, YSYEKL. CDR3 length: 14 amino acids. J gave up 3 bases and V 4 bases, and 4 bases lay outside the gene matches.

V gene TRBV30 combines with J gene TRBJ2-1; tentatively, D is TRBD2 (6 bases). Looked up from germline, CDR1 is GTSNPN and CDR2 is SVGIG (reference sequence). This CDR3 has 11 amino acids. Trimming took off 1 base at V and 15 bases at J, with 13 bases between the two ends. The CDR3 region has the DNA TGTGCCTGGAGTGATCGGGGGTTTCGGTTCTTC. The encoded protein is CAWSDRGFRFF.

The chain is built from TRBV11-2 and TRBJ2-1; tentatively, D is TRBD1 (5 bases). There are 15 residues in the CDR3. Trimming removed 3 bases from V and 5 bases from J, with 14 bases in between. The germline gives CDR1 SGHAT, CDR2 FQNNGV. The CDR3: CASSFRGRVDNEQFF. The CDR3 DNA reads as TGTGCCAGCAGCTTTAGAGGCAGGGTGGACAATGAGCAGTTCTTC.

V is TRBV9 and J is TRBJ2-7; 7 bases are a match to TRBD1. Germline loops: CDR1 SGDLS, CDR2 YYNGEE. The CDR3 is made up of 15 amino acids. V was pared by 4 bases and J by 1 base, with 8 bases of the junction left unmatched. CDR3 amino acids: CASSFQGDSSYEQYF. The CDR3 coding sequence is TGTGCCAGCAGCTTCCAAGGGGACAGTTCCTACGAGCAGTACTTC.

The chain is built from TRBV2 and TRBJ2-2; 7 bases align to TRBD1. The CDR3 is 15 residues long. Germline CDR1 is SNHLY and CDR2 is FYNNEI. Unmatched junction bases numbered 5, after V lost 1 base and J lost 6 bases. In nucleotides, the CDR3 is TGTGCCAGCAGTGAAGACAGGGGAAGGGCCGGGGAGCTGTTTTTT. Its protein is CASSEDRGRAGELFF.

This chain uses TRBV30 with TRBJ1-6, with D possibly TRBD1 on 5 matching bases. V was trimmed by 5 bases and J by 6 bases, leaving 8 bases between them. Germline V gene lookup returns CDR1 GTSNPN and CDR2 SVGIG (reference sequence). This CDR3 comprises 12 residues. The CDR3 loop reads CAWRQGNSPLHF. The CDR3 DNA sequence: TGTGCCTGGCGCCAGGGTAATTCACCCCTCCACTTT.

DNA for the CDR3: TGTGCCAGCAGCTCCGGGACAGCAAATGAAAAACTGTTTTTT. Translation: CASSSGTANEKLFF. The rearrangement uses TRBV5-5 and TRBJ1-4; TRBD1 matches 7 bases. The length of the CDR3 is 14 residues. Germline lookup yields CDR1 SGHKS and CDR2 YYEKEE (reference sequence). The V and J ends lost 3 bases and 5 bases, in that order; junction bases with no gene match: 4.

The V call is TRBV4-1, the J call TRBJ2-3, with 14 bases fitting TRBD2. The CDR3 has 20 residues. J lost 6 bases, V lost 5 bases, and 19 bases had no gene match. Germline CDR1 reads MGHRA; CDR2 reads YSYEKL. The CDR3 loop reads CASSTPGLAGAPPGSDTQYF. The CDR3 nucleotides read TGCGCCAGCAGCACGCCGGGACTAGCGGGGGCTCCACCAGGCTCGGATACGCAGTATTTT.

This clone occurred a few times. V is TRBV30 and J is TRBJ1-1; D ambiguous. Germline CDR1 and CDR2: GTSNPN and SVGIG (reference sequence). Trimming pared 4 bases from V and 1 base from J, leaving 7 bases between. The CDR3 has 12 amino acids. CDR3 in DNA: TGTGCCTGGACTGAGAGGAACACTGAAGCTTTCTTT. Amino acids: CAWTERNTEAFF. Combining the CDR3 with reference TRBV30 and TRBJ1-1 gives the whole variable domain SQTIHQWPATLVQPVGSPLSLECTVEGTSNPNLYWYRQAAGRGLQLLFYSVGIGQISSEVPQNLSASRPQDRQFILSSKKLLLSDSGFYLCAWTERNTEAFFGQGTRLTVV.

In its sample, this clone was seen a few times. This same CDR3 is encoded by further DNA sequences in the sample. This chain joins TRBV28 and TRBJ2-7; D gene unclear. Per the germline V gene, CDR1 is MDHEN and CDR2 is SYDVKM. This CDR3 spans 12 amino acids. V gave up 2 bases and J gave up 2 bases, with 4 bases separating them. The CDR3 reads CASSLRAYEQYF. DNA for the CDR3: TGTGCCAGCAGTTTACGAGCCTACGAGCAGTACTTC.

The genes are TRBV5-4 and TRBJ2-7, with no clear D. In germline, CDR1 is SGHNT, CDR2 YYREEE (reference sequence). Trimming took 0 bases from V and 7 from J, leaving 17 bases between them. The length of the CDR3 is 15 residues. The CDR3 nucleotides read TGTGCCAGCAGCTTGGGACTCAGTCTTCAGCAAGAGCAGTACTTC. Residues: CASSLGLSLQQEQYF.

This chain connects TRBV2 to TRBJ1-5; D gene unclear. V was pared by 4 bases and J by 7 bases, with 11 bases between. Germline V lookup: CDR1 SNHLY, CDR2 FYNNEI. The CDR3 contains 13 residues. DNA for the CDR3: TGTGCCAGCAGTGGAGGCCTAGAGCAGCCCCAGCATTTT. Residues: CASSGGLEQPQHF.

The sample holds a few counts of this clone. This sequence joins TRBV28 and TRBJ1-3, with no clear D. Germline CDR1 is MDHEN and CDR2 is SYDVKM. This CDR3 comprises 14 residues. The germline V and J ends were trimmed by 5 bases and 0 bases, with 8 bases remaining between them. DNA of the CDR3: TGTGCCAGCAGTCCGCGGAGCTCTGGAAACACCATATATTTT. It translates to CASSPRSSGNTIYF. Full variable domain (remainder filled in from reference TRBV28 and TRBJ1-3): DVKVTQSSRYLVKRTGEKVFLECVQDMDHENMFWYRQDPGLGLRLIYFSYDVKMKEKGDIPEGYSVSREKKERFSLILESASTNQTSMYLCASSPRSSGNTIYFGEGSWLTVV.

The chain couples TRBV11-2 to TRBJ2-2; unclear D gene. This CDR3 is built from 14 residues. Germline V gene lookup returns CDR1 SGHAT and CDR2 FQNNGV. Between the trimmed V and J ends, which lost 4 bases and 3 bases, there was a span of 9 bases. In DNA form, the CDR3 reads TGTGCCAGCAGCTCCCTTTCGGACACCGGGGAGCTGTTTTTT. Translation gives CASSSLSDTGELFF. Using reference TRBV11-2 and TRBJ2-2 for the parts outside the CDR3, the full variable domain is EAGVAQSPRYKIIEKRQSVAFWCNPISGHATLYWYQQILGQGPKLLIQFQNNGVVDDSQLPKDRFSAERLKGVDSTLKIQPAKLEDSAVYLCASSSLSDTGELFFGEGSRLTVL.

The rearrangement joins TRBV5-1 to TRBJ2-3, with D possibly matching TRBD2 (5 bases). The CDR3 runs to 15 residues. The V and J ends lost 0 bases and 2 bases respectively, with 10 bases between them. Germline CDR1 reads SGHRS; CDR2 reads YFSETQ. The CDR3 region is CASSLAPGYTDTQYF. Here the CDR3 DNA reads TGCGCCAGCAGCTTGGCCCCGGGGTACACAGATACGCAGTATTTT.

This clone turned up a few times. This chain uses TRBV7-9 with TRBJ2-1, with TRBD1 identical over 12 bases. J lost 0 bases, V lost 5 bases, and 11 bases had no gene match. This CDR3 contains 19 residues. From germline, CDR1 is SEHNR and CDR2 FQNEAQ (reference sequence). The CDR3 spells CASSPIRDRGLRSYNEQFF. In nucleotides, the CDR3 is TGTGCCAGCAGCCCGATCCGGGACAGGGGGCTTCGCTCCTACAATGAGCAGTTCTTC.

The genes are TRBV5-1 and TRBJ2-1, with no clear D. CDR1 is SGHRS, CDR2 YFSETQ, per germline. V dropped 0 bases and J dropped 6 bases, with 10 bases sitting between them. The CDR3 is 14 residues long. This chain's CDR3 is CASSLGSYGNEQFF. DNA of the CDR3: TGCGCCAGCAGCTTGGGGAGTTATGGCAATGAGCAGTTCTTC.

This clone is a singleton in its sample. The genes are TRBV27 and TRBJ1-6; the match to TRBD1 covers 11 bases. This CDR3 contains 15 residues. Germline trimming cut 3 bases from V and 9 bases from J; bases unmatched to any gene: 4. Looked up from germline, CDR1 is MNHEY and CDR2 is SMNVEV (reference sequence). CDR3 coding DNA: TGTGCCAGCAGTTTTTTGGGACAGGGGGGTTCACCCCTCCACTTT. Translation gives CASSFLGQGGSPLHF.

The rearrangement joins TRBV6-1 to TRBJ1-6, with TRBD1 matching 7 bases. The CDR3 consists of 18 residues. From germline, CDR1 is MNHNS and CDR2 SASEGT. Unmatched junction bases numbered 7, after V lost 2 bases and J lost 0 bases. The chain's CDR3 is CASSERAGGSSYNSPLHF. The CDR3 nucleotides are TGTGCCAGCAGTGAACGGGCAGGGGGGAGCTCCTATAATTCACCCCTCCACTTT.

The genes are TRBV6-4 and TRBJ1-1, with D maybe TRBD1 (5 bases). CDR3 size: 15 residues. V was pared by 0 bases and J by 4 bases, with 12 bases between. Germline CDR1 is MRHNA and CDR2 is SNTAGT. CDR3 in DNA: TGTGCCAGCAGTGACTCCGGAGGGCAGGGCACTGAAGCTTTCTTT. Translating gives CASSDSGGQGTEAFF.

The CDR3 loop is CASSVGTGSGYEQYF. The CDR3 DNA sequence: TGTGCCAGCAGCGTAGGAACAGGGTCGGGCTACGAGCAGTACTTC. The chain has TRBV9 and TRBJ2-7; tentative D call: TRBD1 (6 bases). The CDR3 consists of 15 residues. The germline gives CDR1 SGDLS, CDR2 YYNGEE. Trimming pared 0 bases from V and 3 bases from J, leaving 13 bases between.

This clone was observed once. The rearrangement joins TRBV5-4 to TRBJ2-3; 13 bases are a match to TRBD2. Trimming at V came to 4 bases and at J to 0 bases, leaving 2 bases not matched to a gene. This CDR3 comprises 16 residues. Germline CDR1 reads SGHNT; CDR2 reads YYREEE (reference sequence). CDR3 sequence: CASSPTSGGSTDTQYF. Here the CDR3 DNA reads TGTGCCAGCAGCCCGACTAGCGGGGGGAGCACAGATACGCAGTATTTT.

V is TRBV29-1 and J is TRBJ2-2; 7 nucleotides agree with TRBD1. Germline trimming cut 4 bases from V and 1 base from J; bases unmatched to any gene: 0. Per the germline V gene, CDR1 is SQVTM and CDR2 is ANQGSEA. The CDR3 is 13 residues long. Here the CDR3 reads CSVGQGNTGELFF. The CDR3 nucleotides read TGCAGCGTTGGACAGGGGAACACCGGGGAGCTGTTTTTT.

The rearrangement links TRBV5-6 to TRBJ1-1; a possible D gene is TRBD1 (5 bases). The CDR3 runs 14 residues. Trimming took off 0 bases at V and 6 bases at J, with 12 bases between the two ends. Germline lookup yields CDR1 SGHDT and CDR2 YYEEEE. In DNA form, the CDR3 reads TGTGCCAGCAGCTTGGTACGGGGGAGGGCTGAAGCTTTCTTT. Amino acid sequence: CASSLVRGRAEAFF.